The clone carrying this T cell receptor (beta chain) has at least ten counts. In building TCR beta libraries, iRepertoire HTBI primers were used together with Arm-PCR of CDR3 regions. MiXCR was run by TCRdb on the multiplex PCR reads, yielding one entry per CDR3 protein. The table records around 250,000 distinct CDR3 sequences, around 21% of them present only once. The germline CDR1 and CDR2 sequences are SEHNR and FQNEAQ (reference sequence). V was cut by 3 bases and J by 6 bases, with 7 bases left in between. This CDR3 is built from 12 residues. Described time point: newly diagnosed GD, antithyroid drugs for less than 3 months. Generation of the TCR library employed RNA extracted from PBMCs. An endocrinology unit in Xi'an, China, supplied the patients. Blood from the periphery, around 9.3 milliliters in all, was drawn into EDTA tubes. This entry comes from a study of regulatory T cells in long-lasting Graves disease. Across the study: Antithyroid drug intake by newly diagnosed Graves' patients had lasted under 3 months.

The sample was peripheral blood mononuclear cells (PBMCs), taken at new diagnosis, from a patient treated with antithyroid drugs. The chain combines TRBV7-9 with TRBJ2-3; D gene ambiguous. This TCR came from a female donor with Graves disease. The CDR3 DNA follows: TGTGCCAGCAGCTTGGCTTTGGATACGCAGTATTTT. This translates into CASSLALDTQYF.